This T cell receptor beta chain was captured by sequencing in a study of regulatory T cells in long-lasting Graves disease. Construction of TCR beta libraries relied on iRepertoire HTBI primers and on Arm-PCR targeting CDR3 regions. TCRdb recomputed calls from the multiplex PCR reads with MiXCR, one row per CDR3 protein. This sample carries a few hundred thousand distinct CDR3 sequences, roughly 12% of them seen once, and the ten largest clones take about 20%. Time point described: newly diagnosed GD, antithyroid drugs for less than 3 months. Generation of the TCR library employed RNA extracted from PBMCs. The same data also went into a second study, on T cells in Graves' hyperthyroidism and ophthalmopathy. That work contributes: A set of HTBI primers served as the primers for a first-round RT-PCR of the TCR CDR3.

This sample comprised peripheral blood mononuclear cells (PBMCs), obtained at new diagnosis, from a patient treated with antithyroid drugs. This TCR was recovered from a woman between 18 and 29 years old with Graves disease.

The DNA of the CDR3 is TGTGCCAGCAGCCAAGGGCAGGCAGATACGCAGTATTTT. Its protein is CASSQGQADTQYF. V and J are TRBV4-2 and TRBJ2-3, with D hard to call. The germline V and J ends were trimmed by 1 base and 4 bases, with 6 bases remaining between them. Germline V gene data show CDR1 as LGHNA and CDR2 as YNFKEQ. The CDR3 loop spans 13 amino acids.